The rows below give T cell receptor beta chains drawn from one sample of a study of CD8 T cells in Susac syndrome. Using its own MiXCR run on the immunoSEQ multiplex PCR reads, TCRdb lists one record per CDR3 protein. The data contain some 120,000 distinct CDR3 sequences, approximately 89% of them seen just once; the ten biggest clones take up under 0.25%. Sequenced input: CD8+ T cells from PBMCs. All receptors derive from a human donor with multiple sclerosis. Each CDR3 is given without its conserved first and last residue.

V gene	CDR3 protein
TRBV5-1	ASSLEFRGGQGVEY
TRBV6-2/TRBV6-3	ASNSFGLANTEAF
TRBV15	ATSSSGTYEQY
TRBV6-2/TRBV6-3	ASSYHLAGEQETQY
TRBV29-1	SVRGGGPEAF
TRBV15	ATSPPREIHEQY
TRBV3-1	ASSQDSGRPF
TRBV7-9	ASSLGPFEGINYGYT
TRBV19	ASTWQASGANVLT
TRBV29-1	SVWSGELF
TRBV7-8	ASSPGLAGIMSYEQY
TRBV20-1	SARAGTSGRAIIQY
TRBV4-2	ASSPVDLNTGELF
TRBV29-1	SGTGTSGREAETQY
TRBV12-3/TRBV12-4	ASSFVGNQPQH
TRBV4-2	ASSQALTPNQPQH